These 5 T cell receptor beta chains share one sample of origin, sequenced in a study of post-analysis software for immune sequencing data. Whole-study findings and limits: Higher frequency in patients than in controls was seen for roughly five TRBV segments, with TRBV5-6, TRBV5-1 and TRBV20-1 among them.

Researchers reported that TCR beta cDNA libraries carried unique molecular identifiers. One entry per CDR3 protein results from TCRdb running MiXCR on the PCR reads. The sample has 250,000 to 300,000 distinct CDR3 sequences; about 40% are singletons. Their antigen targets remain unknown. The source material was blood. The receptors here all came from a girl between 5 and 17 years old with multiple sclerosis.

This clonotype was seen many times. This rearrangement joins TRBV15 to TRBJ1-4, with TRBD1 matching over 9 bases. The V segment lost 0 bases and the J segment 6 bases; nucleotides outside the gene matches: 5. The germline CDR1 and CDR2 sequences are LNHNV and YYDKDF (reference sequence). This CDR3 spans 16 amino acids. Here the CDR3 reads CATSRDAGQGYEKLFF. The CDR3 nucleotides are TGTGCCACCAGCAGAGATGCGGGACAGGGCTATGAAAAACTGTTTTTT.

For this clonotype: A much larger clone is a single base away; this may be a read error. In this CDR3 the conserved last residue, phenylalanine or tryptophan, is missing, so a read error is likely. This rearrangement joins TRBV7-8 to TRBJ1-5, with 7 bases matching TRBD1. The J segment lost 2 bases and the V segment lost 5 bases, leaving 9 bases of the junction unmatched. Germline V CDR1 and CDR2: SGHVS, FQNEAQ. The CDR3 runs 16 residues. In nucleotides, the CDR3 is TGTGCCAGCAGCCAACGACAGGGTGGTGGCAATCAGCCCCAGCATGTT. This sequence encodes CASSQRQGGGNQPQHV.

This chain uses TRBV5-4 with TRBJ1-2; D call uncertain. Germline lookup yields CDR1 SGHNT and CDR2 YYREEE (reference sequence). Trimming removed 6 bases from V and 2 bases from J, with 8 bases in between. This CDR3 region has 12 residues. In DNA, the CDR3 is TGTGCCAGCACCATCGGCAACTATGGCTACACCTTC. Protein: CASTIGNYGYTF.

J is TRBJ2-7 and V is TRBV4-2; D call uncertain. Germline-derived CDR1 and CDR2 are LGHNA and YNFKEQ. The CDR3 length is 15 residues. V lost 5 bases and J 1 base, leaving 15 bases between the germline ends. CDR3 sequence: CASSLRHTSSYEQYF. For the CDR3, the DNA is TGTGCCAGCAGCTTACGACACACCTCGTCCTACGAGCAGTACTTC.

In this sample, this clonotype turned up many times. This rearrangement joins TRBV7-2 to TRBJ2-2; TRBD1 agrees at 7 bases. The V segment lost 1 base and the J segment 5 bases; nucleotides outside the gene matches: 4. Per germline, CDR1 SGHTA and CDR2 FQGNSA. This CDR3 comprises 15 residues. In DNA, the CDR3 is TGTGCCAGCAGCTTAGAAGGGACAGAGACCGGGGAGCTGTTTTTT. It codes for CASSLEGTETGELFF. The full variable domain, its missing parts supplied by reference TRBV7-2 and TRBJ2-2, is GAGVSQSPSNKVTEKGKDVELRCDPISGHTALYWYRQSLGQGLEFLIYFQGNSAPDKSGLPSDRFSAERTGGSVSTLTIQRTQQEDSAVYLCASSLEGTETGELFFGEGSRLTVL.